Listed below are T cell receptor beta chains from one sample, sequenced in a study of blood T cell repertoires in COVID-19. Profiled with immunoSEQ multiplex PCR; TCRdb holds only in-frame clones, not every one. Of approximately 97,000 clones in the sample, about 87% were seen once. Source material: peripheral blood. The receptors here all came from a man aged 45-65 years with active or convalescent COVID-19. Each CDR3 is given with its conserved first and last residue. A D gene is named only where the DNA matches it firmly. Clone size appears in some rows only: once, few, many, or a class for an expanded clone.

clone_size | j_call | v_call | d_call | cdr3_aa | cdr3_nt
NA | TRBJ2-5 | TRBV18 | NA | CASSPPSGEETQYF | TGTGCCAGCTCACCACCATCAGGGGAAGAGACCCAGTACTTC
NA | TRBJ2-3 | TRBV6-2/TRBV6-3 | TRBD1 | CASSYPTRGQGAGTDTQYF | TGTGCCAGCAGTTACCCCACCCGGGGGCAGGGGGCCGGCACAGATACGCAGTATTTT
NA | TRBJ1-5 | TRBV6-5 | NA | CASRRGGEQPQHF | TGTGCCAGCAGACGTGGAGGGGAACAGCCCCAGCATTTT
NA | TRBJ2-5 | TRBV5-1 | TRBD1 | CASSPGQFQETQYF | TGCGCCAGCAGCCCGGGACAGTTCCAAGAGACCCAGTACTTC
NA | TRBJ1-1 | TRBV27 | NA | CASSLSTVSIPEAFF | TGTGCCAGCAGTTTATCCACAGTGTCCATCCCTGAAGCTTTCTTT
few | TRBJ2-7 | TRBV5-1 | NA | CASSFGGTASYEQYF | TGCGCCAGCAGTTTTGGCGGGACGGCATCCTACGAGCAGTACTTC
many | TRBJ2-5 | TRBV10-3 | NA | CAIKRMGNETQYF | TGTGCCATCAAGCGGATGGGTAACGAGACCCAGTACTTC
NA | TRBJ2-2 | TRBV3-1/TRBV3-2 | NA | CASSQGQVNTGELFF | TGTGCCAGCAGCCAAGGCCAGGTGAACACCGGGGAGCTGTTTTTT
NA | TRBJ2-5 | TRBV7-2 | NA | CASSLVGAETQYF | TGTGCCAGCAGCTTAGTAGGGGCGGAGACCCAGTACTTC
NA | TRBJ2-5 | TRBV7-6 | TRBD2 | CASSPDPGLAGGEQETQYF | TGTGCCAGCAGCCCGGATCCGGGACTAGCGGGGGGTGAGCAAGAGACCCAGTACTTC
NA | TRBJ2-5 | TRBV10-2 | NA | CATNPGETQYF | TGCGCCACAAACCCCGGGGAGACCCAGTACTTC
few | TRBJ1-2 | TRBV6-1 | NA | CASSEIGVGYTF | TGTGCCAGCAGTGAAATCGGGGTTGGCTACACCTTC
once | TRBJ1-6 | TRBV4-1 | TRBD1 | CASSQPSGGSYNSPLHF | TGCGCCAGCAGCCAACCCTCAGGGGGCTCCTATAATTCACCCCTCCACTTT
few | TRBJ1-2 | TRBV6-5 | NA | CASSYSKQVGYTF | TGTGCCAGCAGTTACTCGAAACAGGTTGGCTACACCTTC
NA | TRBJ1-4 | TRBV10-3 | NA | CAISETNPNEKLFF | TGTGCCATCAGTGAGACAAATCCTAATGAAAAACTGTTTTTT
NA | TRBJ1-5 | TRBV12-3/TRBV12-4 | NA | CASRTGSNQPQHF | TGTGCCAGCAGAACAGGTTCGAATCAGCCCCAGCATTTT
NA | TRBJ2-7 | TRBV18 | TRBD2 | CASSGLAGGHYEQYF | TGTGCCAGCTCAGGACTAGCGGGGGGCCACTACGAGCAGTACTTC
NA | TRBJ1-2 | TRBV5-4 | TRBD1 | CASSSGTGSNYGYTF | TGTGCCAGCAGTTCCGGGACAGGGAGTAACTATGGCTACACCTTC
NA | TRBJ2-4 | TRBV28 | TRBD1 | CASSRGQGMAIAKNIQYF | TGTGCCAGCAGCCGAGGACAGGGTATGGCTATAGCCAAAAACATTCAGTACTTC
once | TRBJ2-7 | TRBV28 | TRBD1 | CASSPPGQGSYEQYF | TGTGCCAGCAGTCCTCCTGGACAGGGTTCCTACGAGCAGTACTTC
few | TRBJ2-7 | TRBV6-1 | TRBD2 | CASSGAGLAGGLHEQYF | TGTGCCAGCAGTGGGGCGGGCCTAGCGGGGGGCCTACACGAGCAGTACTTC
NA | TRBJ2-5 | TRBV7-2 | TRBD1 | CASSLGFTGVGQETQYF | TGTGCCAGCAGCTTAGGATTTACAGGGGTTGGCCAAGAGACCCAGTACTTC
NA | TRBJ1-1 | TRBV2 | NA | CASSVFLNTEAFF | TGTGCCAGCAGTGTTTTCCTTAACACTGAAGCTTTCTTT
NA | TRBJ1-3 | TRBV29-1 | TRBD1 | CSVEDFSGKTGPGNTIYF | TGCAGCGTTGAAGATTTTAGTGGGAAGACAGGGCCTGGAAACACCATATATTTT
NA | TRBJ2-1 | TRBV5-4 | TRBD1 | CASSFGGTGGYNEQFF | TGTGCCAGCAGCTTTGGGGGGACAGGGGGCTACAATGAGCAGTTCTTC
NA | TRBJ2-2 | TRBV10-2 | NA | CASSQINTGELFF | TGCGCCAGCAGTCAGATTAACACCGGGGAGCTGTTTTTT
NA | TRBJ2-3 | TRBV11-3 | NA | CASSLGADSTDTQYF | TGTGCCAGCAGCTTAGGGGCAGATAGCACAGATACGCAGTATTTT
NA | TRBJ2-2 | TRBV6-1 | TRBD1 | CASSEQGATGELFF | TGTGCCAGCAGTGAGCAGGGGGCTACCGGGGAGCTGTTTTTT
NA | TRBJ2-5 | TRBV3-1/TRBV3-2 | TRBD2 | CASSPSSGRQIETQYF | TGTGCCAGCAGCCCCTCTAGCGGGAGGCAAATAGAGACCCAGTACTTC
NA | TRBJ1-5 | TRBV28 | NA | CASSLSDQPQHF | TGTGCCAGCAGTTTATCAGATCAGCCCCAGCATTTT
NA | TRBJ2-1 | TRBV3-1/TRBV3-2 | NA | CASSHSGGGGRGEQFF | TGTGCCAGCAGCCACTCGGGGGGCGGGGGAAGAGGTGAGCAGTTCTTC
NA | TRBJ1-1 | TRBV6-5 | NA | CASSTRTVPGAFF | TGTGCCAGCAGCACCAGGACAGTCCCCGGAGCTTTCTTT
NA | TRBJ1-6 | TRBV5-1 | TRBD1 | CASSLGTGTGSPLHF | TGCGCCAGCAGCTTGGGGACAGGGACGGGATCACCCCTCCACTTT
once | TRBJ2-3 | TRBV5-1 | TRBD1 | CASSQIRDSSTDTQYF | TGCGCCAGCAGCCAAATCCGGGACAGTAGCACAGATACGCAGTATTTT
once | TRBJ2-1 | TRBV24-1 | NA | CATRSGEQNNEQFF | TGTGCCACCAGATCCGGGGAACAGAACAATGAGCAGTTCTTC
NA | TRBJ2-6 | TRBV27 | TRBD1 | CASSSRTGEESSGANVLTF | TGTGCCAGCAGCTCCAGGACAGGGGAGGAAAGCTCTGGGGCCAACGTCCTGACTTTC
NA | TRBJ2-1 | TRBV6-5 | NA | CASSTPDTGQQFF | TGTGCCAGCAGTACCCCGGACACAGGGCAACAGTTCTTC
NA | TRBJ2-3 | TRBV30 | NA | CAWSVQVTDTQYF | TGTGCCTGGAGTGTACAGGTCACAGATACGCAGTATTTT
NA | TRBJ2-3 | TRBV9 | TRBD2 | CASSVAALAGVVDTQYF | TGTGCCAGCAGCGTAGCGGCTCTAGCGGGGGTGGTAGATACGCAGTATTTT
NA | TRBJ2-3 | TRBV29-1 | NA | CSVVAGANTDTQYF | TGCAGCGTTGTAGCAGGGGCGAACACAGATACGCAGTATTTT
NA | TRBJ1-2 | TRBV4-1 | NA | CASSRGRLNYGYTF | TGCGCCAGCAGCCGGGGGCGTCTTAACTATGGCTACACCTTC
NA | TRBJ1-6 | TRBV18 | NA | CASSPAGGGSPLHF | TGTGCCAGCTCACCAGCGGGGGGGGGATCACCCCTCCACTTT
NA | TRBJ1-3 | TRBV28 | TRBD1 | CASNTQGARGNTIYF | TGTGCCAGCAATACACAGGGGGCGAGAGGAAACACCATATATTTT
NA | TRBJ1-1 | TRBV18 | TRBD1 | CASSQTLGTGDREAFF | TGTGCCAGCTCTCAAACCCTCGGGACAGGGGATAGGGAAGCTTTCTTT
NA | TRBJ2-7 | TRBV28 | TRBD2 | CASSTSVYEQYF | TGTGCCAGCAGTACTAGCGTCTACGAGCAGTACTTC
NA | TRBJ2-1 | TRBV7-2 | NA | CASSTLDGREQFF | TGTGCCAGCAGCACCCTCGACGGCAGGGAGCAGTTCTTC
NA | TRBJ1-4 | TRBV5-8 | TRBD1 | CASSSAGTGGEKLFF | TGTGCCAGCAGCTCCGCCGGGACAGGGGGTGAAAAACTGTTTTTT
NA | TRBJ2-3 | TRBV4-1 | NA | CASSPTHREGTDTQYF | TGCGCCAGCAGCCCTACCCACAGGGAGGGGACAGATACGCAGTATTTT
NA | TRBJ2-2 | TRBV18 | NA | CASSPPAGPNTGELFF | TGTGCCAGCTCACCACCCGCAGGGCCGAACACCGGGGAGCTGTTTTTT
NA | TRBJ2-1 | TRBV27 | TRBD2 | CASSARGGYNEQFF | TGTGCCAGCAGTGCCCGCGGGGGGTACAATGAGCAGTTCTTC
NA | TRBJ1-1 | TRBV19 | NA | CASSIGRTEAFF | TGTGCCAGTAGTATAGGCAGGACTGAAGCTTTCTTT
NA | TRBJ1-2 | TRBV28 | NA | CASSSRGYGYTF | TGTGCCAGCAGTTCCAGGGGTTATGGCTACACCTTC
few | TRBJ1-3 | TRBV30 | TRBD1 | CAWSQTGANTIYF | TGTGCCTGGAGTCAAACAGGGGCAAACACCATATATTTT
NA | TRBJ1-3 | TRBV27 | NA | CASSLSSTVDTIYF | TGTGCCAGCAGTTTATCTTCAACAGTGGACACCATATATTTT
NA | TRBJ2-1 | TRBV19 | NA | CASSMSAGWSYNEQFF | TGTGCCAGTAGTATGTCGGCAGGGTGGTCCTACAATGAGCAGTTCTTC
NA | TRBJ1-4 | TRBV5-1 | NA | CASSLVAGENEKLFF | TGCGCCAGCAGCTTGGTGGCAGGGGAAAATGAAAAACTGTTTTTT
NA | TRBJ1-3 | TRBV25-1 | NA | CASNSDSTGNTIYF | TGTGCCAGCAATTCCGACAGTACTGGAAACACCATATATTTT
NA | TRBJ1-2 | TRBV11-2 | NA | CASSLGADRLGYTF | TGTGCCAGCAGCTTAGGGGCAGATCGCCTTGGCTACACCTTC
NA | TRBJ2-7 | TRBV6-6 | NA | CASSTRSGVKGYEQYF | TGTGCCAGCAGTACCCGATCGGGGGTGAAAGGGTACGAGCAGTACTTC